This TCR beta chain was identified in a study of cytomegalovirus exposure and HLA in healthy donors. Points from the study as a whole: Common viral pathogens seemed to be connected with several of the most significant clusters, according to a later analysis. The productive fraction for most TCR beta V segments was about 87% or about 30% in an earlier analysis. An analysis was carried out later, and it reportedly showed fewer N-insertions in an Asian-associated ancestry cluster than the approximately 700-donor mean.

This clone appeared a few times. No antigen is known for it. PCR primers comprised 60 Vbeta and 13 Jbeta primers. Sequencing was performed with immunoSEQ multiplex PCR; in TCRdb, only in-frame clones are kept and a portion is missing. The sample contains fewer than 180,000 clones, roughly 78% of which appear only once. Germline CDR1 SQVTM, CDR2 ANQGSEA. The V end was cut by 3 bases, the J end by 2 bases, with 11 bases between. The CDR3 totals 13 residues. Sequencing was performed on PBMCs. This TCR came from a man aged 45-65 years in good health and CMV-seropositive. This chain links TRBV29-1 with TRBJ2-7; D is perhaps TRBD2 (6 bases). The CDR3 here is CSVDIGGTYEQYF. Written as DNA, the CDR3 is TGCAGCGTTGATATTGGCGGGACCTACGAGCAGTACTTC.